The clone carrying this T cell receptor (beta chain) came up a few times. Its antigen remains unidentified. The sample comes from a study of T cells in Graves' hyperthyroidism and ophthalmopathy. Study context: Pretreatment peripheral blood was obtained at initial diagnosis.

RNA transcripts provided the source from which TCR beta CDR3 regions were amplified. Initially, a first-round RT-PCR of the TCR CDR3 employed the HTBI primer set. One entry per CDR3 protein, called by TCRdb with MiXCR from the multiplex PCR reads. The data show about 250,000 distinct CDR3 sequences, approximately 21% seen once. The trim removed 4 bases at V and 0 bases at J, leaving 4 bases unmatched. The CDR3 has 15 amino acids. Germline CDR1 is MNHEY and CDR2 is SMNVEV (reference sequence). Study-wide results and caveats: The authors' 13 V-J model separated ophthalmopathy from stable hyperthyroidism. The model foresaw ophthalmopathy a median roughly 6 months prior to onset. Blood also held most thyroid clonotypes expanded beyond 0.001.

The V call is TRBV27, the J call TRBJ2-3, with 7 bases aligning to TRBD2. The sequence came from a man aged 25 to 40 with Graves' ophthalmopathy. Sequences were obtained from blood. The CDR3 sequence: CASSWGSGSTDTQYF. As DNA, the CDR3 is TGTGCCAGCAGTTGGGGTAGCGGGAGCACAGATACGCAGTATTTT.